This TCR beta chain was captured by sequencing in a study of blood T cell repertoires in COVID-19. Overall study: Both acute and convalescent COVID-19 samples were obtained from the United States, Italy and Spain. T cells, B-cell-depleted T cells, or PBMCs provided the cDNA or gDNA that served as material.

Original processing notes: Researchers report that nucleated cell counts were estimated from reference gene primer amplification. This table comes from immunoSEQ multiplex PCR, and its TCRdb copy is limited to in-frame clones, with some not included. The V and J calls and clone size are taken from that table; D and trimming were inferred from the DNA. The top ten clones hold approximately 18% of a sample with over 85,000 clones, roughly 90% of them seen once. The source is a woman aged 80 or over with acute or convalescent COVID-19. The sequencing sample was made of peripheral blood.

Here the CDR3 DNA reads TGTGCCAGCACCAAAGGGGCTGCCGGAGAAAAACTGTTTTTT. It translates to CASTKGAAGEKLFF. The rearrangement uses TRBV21-1 and TRBJ1-4; the table names TRBD1, a call not compared with the DNA. TRBV21-1 is a listed pseudogene. There are 14 residues in the CDR3.